The 4 T cell receptor beta chains given below trace back to one sample, sequenced in a study of neurological immune-mediated disorders. A single record per CDR3 protein comes from TCRdb applying MiXCR to the 5' RACE reads. This table has tens of thousands of distinct CDR3 sequences, around a tenth appearing once. The sample consisted of PBMCs. All receptors derive from a man aged 45 to 65 in good health.

The V and J genes are TRBV5-1 and TRBJ2-4; D possibly corresponds to TRBD2 (5 bases). V lost 5 bases to trimming and J lost 8 bases, with 20 bases between them. This CDR3 comprises 15 residues. The germline CDR1 and CDR2 sequences are SGHRS and YFSETQ. The CDR3 DNA reads TGCGCCAGCAGTCGCGATAATAGCGTGTTCTACATTCAGTACTTC. Translating gives CASSRDNSVFYIQYF.

In this sample, this clonotype turned up many times. A much larger clone differs by one base, so this may be a read error. The rearrangement joins TRBV27 to TRBJ1-5, with 7 nucleotides matching TRBD1. Germline V gives CDR1 MNHEY, CDR2 SMNVEV (reference sequence). V was pared by 3 bases and J by 11 bases, with 7 bases of the junction left unmatched. This CDR3 comprises 13 residues. The CDR3 here is CASSLGGGQSQHF. Written as DNA, the CDR3 is TGTGCCAGCAGTTTGGGGGGGGGACAGTCCCAGCATTTT.

The genes are TRBV29-1 and TRBJ2-1; D may be TRBD1 or TRBD2 (5 bases each). The CDR3 length is 14 residues. The V and J ends lost 2 bases and 7 bases respectively, with 15 bases between them. Germline V gives CDR1 SQVTM, CDR2 ANQGSEA. The CDR3, as DNA: TGCAGCGTTGAATGGGCGGGTTGGGGGAATGAGCAGTTCTTC. Translating it yields CSVEWAGWGNEQFF.

This clonotype was counted many times. The chain couples TRBV12-3 or TRBV12-4 to TRBJ2-5; 14 positions match TRBD2. Unmatched junction bases numbered 13, after V lost 6 bases and J lost 7 bases. This CDR3 contains 17 residues. The CDR3 nucleotides are TGTGCCAGCAGCAGACCTCGACTAGCGGGGGGGCGGGGGACCCAGTACTTC. This codes for CASSRPRLAGGRGTQYF.